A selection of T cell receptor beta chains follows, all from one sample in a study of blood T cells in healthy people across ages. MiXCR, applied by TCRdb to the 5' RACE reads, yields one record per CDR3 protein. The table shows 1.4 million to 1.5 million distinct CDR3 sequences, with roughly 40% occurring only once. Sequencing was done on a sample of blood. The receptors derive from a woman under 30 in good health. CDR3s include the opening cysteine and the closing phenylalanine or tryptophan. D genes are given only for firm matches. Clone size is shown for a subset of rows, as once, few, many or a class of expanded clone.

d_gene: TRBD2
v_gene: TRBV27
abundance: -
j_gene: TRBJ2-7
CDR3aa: CASSLRPGGGYEQYF
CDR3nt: TGTGCCAGCAGTTTACGTCCCGGGGGAGGGTACGAGCAGTACTTC

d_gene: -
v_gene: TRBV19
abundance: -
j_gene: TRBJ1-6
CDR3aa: CASKGLHLSYNSPLHF
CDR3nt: TGTGCCAGTAAAGGGCTACACCTCTCCTATAATTCACCCCTCCACTTT

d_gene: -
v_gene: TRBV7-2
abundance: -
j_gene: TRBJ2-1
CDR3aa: CASRYSRVYNEQFF
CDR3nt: TGTGCCAGCAGATACTCGAGGGTTTACAATGAGCAGTTCTTC

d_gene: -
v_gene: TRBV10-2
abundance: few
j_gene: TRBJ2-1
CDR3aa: CASSESMTNFYNEQFF
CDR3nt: TGCGCCAGCAGTGAGTCTATGACGAATTTTTACAATGAGCAGTTCTTC

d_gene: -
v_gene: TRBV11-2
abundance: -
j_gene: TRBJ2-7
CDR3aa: CASSSTLGEQYF
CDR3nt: TGTGCCAGCAGCTCCACATTGGGGGAGCAGTACTTC

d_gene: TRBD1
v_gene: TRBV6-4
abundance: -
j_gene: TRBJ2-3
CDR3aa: CASSDSSRDRGTDTQYF
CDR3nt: TGTGCCAGCAGTGACTCGAGTCGGGACAGGGGCACAGATACGCAGTATTTT

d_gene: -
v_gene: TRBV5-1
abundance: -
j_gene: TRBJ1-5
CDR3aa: CASSLEGSLNQPQHF
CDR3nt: TGCGCCAGCAGCTTGGAGGGATCCCTAAATCAGCCCCAGCATTTT

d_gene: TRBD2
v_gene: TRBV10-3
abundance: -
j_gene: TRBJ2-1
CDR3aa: CAISGGGGGGYNEQFF
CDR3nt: TGTGCCATCAGTGGGGGCGGCGGGGGGGGCTACAATGAGCAGTTCTTC

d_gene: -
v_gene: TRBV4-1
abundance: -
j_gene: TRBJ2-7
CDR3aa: CASSQVSGPGPYEQYF
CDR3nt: TGCGCCAGCAGCCAAGTCAGCGGACCGGGGCCCTACGAGCAGTACTTC

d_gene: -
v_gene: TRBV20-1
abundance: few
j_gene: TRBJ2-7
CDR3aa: CSAEIPGPLSEQYF
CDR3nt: TGCAGTGCAGAAATACCGGGACCTCTCTCCGAGCAGTACTTC

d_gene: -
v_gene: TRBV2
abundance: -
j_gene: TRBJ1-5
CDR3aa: CASRPIGKSLHF
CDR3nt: TGTGCCAGCAGACCCATCGGGAAATCTCTGCATTTT

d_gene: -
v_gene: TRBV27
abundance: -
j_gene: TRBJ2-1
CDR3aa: CASNPLIGAGAINEQFF
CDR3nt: TGTGCCAGCAATCCTTTGATAGGTGCGGGGGCTATCAATGAGCAGTTCTTC

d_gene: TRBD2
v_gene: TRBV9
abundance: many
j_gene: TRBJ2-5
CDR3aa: CASSVGLAGEETQYF
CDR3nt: TGTGCCAGCAGCGTCGGACTAGCGGGAGAAGAGACCCAGTACTTC

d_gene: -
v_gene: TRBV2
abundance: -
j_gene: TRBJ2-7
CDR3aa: CARGGSSTPDSEQYF
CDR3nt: TGTGCCCGCGGCGGGAGTAGTACACCGGACAGTGAGCAGTACTTC

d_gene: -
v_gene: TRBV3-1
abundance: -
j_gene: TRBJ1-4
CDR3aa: CASSPRGPNEKLFF
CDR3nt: TGTGCCAGCAGCCCCCGCGGACCCAATGAAAAACTGTTTTTT

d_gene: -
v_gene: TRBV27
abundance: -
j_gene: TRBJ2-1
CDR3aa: CANSLAGFEQFF
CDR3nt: TGTGCCAACAGTTTAGCAGGGTTTGAGCAGTTCTTC

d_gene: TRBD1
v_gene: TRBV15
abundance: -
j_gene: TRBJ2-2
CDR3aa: CATSRGRGQAGELFF
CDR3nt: TGTGCCACCAGCAGAGGAAGGGGGCAGGCCGGGGAGCTGTTTTTT

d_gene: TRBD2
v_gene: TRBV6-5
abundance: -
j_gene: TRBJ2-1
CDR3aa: CASSYGGEAWYNEQFF
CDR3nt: TGTGCCAGCAGTTACGGGGGGGAAGCGTGGTACAATGAGCAGTTCTTC

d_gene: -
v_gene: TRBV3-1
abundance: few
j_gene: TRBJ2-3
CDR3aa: CASSAGGGPSTDTQYF
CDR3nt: TGTGCCAGCAGCGCAGGGGGAGGACCCAGCACAGATACGCAGTATTTT

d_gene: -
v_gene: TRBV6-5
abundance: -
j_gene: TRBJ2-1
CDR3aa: CASSYLRNSASYNEQFF
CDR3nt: TGTGCCAGCAGTTACCTCCGGAATAGCGCCTCCTACAATGAGCAGTTCTTC

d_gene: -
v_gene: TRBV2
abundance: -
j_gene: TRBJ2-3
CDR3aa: CASKKGPKDDTRYF
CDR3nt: TGTGCCAGCAAGAAGGGACCTAAGGATGATACGCGGTATTTT

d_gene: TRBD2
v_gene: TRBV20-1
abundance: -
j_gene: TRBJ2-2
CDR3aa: CSASGLGFTGELFF
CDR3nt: TGCAGTGCTAGTGGACTAGGCTTCACCGGGGAGCTGTTTTTT

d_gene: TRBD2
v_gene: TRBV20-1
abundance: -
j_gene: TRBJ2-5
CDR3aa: CSPEKSGGETQYF
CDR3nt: TGCAGTCCTGAGAAGAGCGGGGGAGAGACCCAGTACTTC

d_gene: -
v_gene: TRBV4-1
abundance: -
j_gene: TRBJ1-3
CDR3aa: CASSPPGGRPGNTIYF
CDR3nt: TGCGCCAGCAGCCCTCCTGGGGGGAGGCCTGGAAACACCATATATTTT

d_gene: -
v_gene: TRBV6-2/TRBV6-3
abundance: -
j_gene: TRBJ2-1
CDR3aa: CASSYRLLHNEQFF
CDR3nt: TGTGCCAGCAGTTACAGACTCCTCCACAATGAGCAGTTCTTC

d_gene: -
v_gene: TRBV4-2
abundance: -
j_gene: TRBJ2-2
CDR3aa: CASSPHPLNTGELFF
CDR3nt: TGTGCCAGCAGCCCACACCCTCTGAACACCGGGGAGCTGTTTTTT

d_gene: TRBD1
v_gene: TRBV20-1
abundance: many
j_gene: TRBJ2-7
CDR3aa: CSARRSTGTGDSYEQYF
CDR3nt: TGCAGTGCTAGAAGGTCGACCGGGACAGGGGACTCCTACGAGCAGTACTTC

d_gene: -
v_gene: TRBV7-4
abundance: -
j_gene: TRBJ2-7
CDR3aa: CASSLETGSMFPSYEQYF
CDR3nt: TGTGCCAGCAGCTTAGAAACCGGGAGTATGTTCCCCTCATACGAGCAGTACTTC

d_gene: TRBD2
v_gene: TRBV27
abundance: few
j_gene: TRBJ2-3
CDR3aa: CASSSAGGEDTQYF
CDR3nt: TGTGCCAGCAGTTCCGCGGGAGGGGAGGATACGCAGTATTTT

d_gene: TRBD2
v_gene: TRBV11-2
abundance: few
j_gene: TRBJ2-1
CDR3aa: CASSFLAVSYNEQFF
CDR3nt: TGTGCCAGCAGCTTTCTAGCGGTCTCCTACAATGAGCAGTTCTTC

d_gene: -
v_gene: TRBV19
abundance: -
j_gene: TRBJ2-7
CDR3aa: CASSIGGPAYYEQYF
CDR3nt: TGTGCCAGTAGTATCGGGGGACCCGCCTACTACGAGCAGTACTTC